Sequencing of this T cell receptor beta chain was carried out in a study of neurological immune-mediated disorders. V was trimmed by 7 bases and J by 2 bases, leaving 21 bases between them. The CDR3 length is 17 residues. CDR1 LNHDA and CDR2 SQIVND come from the germline V gene (reference sequence). This clonotype was observed many times. Its antigen remains unidentified. Input was around 1 million sorted T cells, either CD4+ or CD8+. cDNA synthesis was performed by 5'RACE with 10-nucleotide random UMIs. MiXCR was run by TCRdb on the 5' RACE reads, yielding one entry per CDR3 protein. Among tens of thousands of distinct CDR3 sequences listed, around a tenth were seen once. The study, taken as a whole, reports: Across subjects, no CDR3 amino acid sequence appeared in expanded clones of more than one subject, a finding that suggested private repertoires in all groups.

This chain joins TRBV19 and TRBJ1-5, with D perhaps TRBD1 (5 bases). The sequence came from a woman aged 30 to 39 with HTLV-1-associated myelopathy (HAM/TSP). The sample taken for sequencing was CD4+ T cells from blood. In nucleotides, the CDR3 is TGTGCCAGTAATAAGGGGAAGGGAATATTTGGCAATCAGCCCCAGCATTTT. Translation gives CASNKGKGIFGNQPQHF.